The clone carrying this TCR beta chain was recorded a few times. The antigen is not known. This record comes from a study of blood T cells in healthy people across ages. Per germline, CDR1 SGDLS and CDR2 YYNGEE. The CDR3 sequence is 15 residues long. J gave up 1 base and V 4 bases, and 6 bases lay outside the gene matches. Study outcomes and limitations: Donor CMV infection status was unknown, possibly confounding age-related changes in expanded clonotypes.

The use of a sample-barcoded 5' primer and a J-beta primer mix characterized a second PCR of roughly 7 to 11 cycles. MiXCR, applied by TCRdb to the 5' RACE reads, yields one record per CDR3 protein. The sample has around 990,000 distinct CDR3 sequences; around two fifths are singletons. The chain uses TRBV9 and TRBJ2-3; 7 nucleotides align to TRBD1. The TCR originated in a man younger than 35 in good health. The sequenced sample was blood. The CDR3 reads CASSPSDRGTDTQYF. In DNA form, the CDR3 reads TGTGCCAGCAGCCCCTCCGACAGGGGCACAGATACGCAGTATTTT.